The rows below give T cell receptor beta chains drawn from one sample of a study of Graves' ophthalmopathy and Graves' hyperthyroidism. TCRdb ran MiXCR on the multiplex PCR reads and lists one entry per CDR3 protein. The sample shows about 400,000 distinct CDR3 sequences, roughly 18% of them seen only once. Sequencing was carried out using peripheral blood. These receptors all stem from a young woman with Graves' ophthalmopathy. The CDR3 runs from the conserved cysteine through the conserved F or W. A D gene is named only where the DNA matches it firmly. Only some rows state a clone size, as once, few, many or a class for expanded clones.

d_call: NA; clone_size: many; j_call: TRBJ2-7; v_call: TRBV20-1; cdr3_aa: CSARGHSHSYEQYF; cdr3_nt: TGCAGTGCTAGAGGGCATTCCCACTCCTACGAGCAGTACTTC
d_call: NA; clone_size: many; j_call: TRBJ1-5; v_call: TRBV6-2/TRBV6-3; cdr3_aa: CASSSGNNQPQHF; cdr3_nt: TGTGCCAGCAGTTCAGGGAACAATCAGCCCCAGCATTTT
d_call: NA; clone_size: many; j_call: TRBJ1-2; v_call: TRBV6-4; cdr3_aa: CASSPSGEGDGYTF; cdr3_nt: TGTGCCAGCAGTCCCTCGGGTGAAGGCGATGGCTACACCTTC
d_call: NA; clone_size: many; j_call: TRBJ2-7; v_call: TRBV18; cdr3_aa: CASSPQSGGPGNEQYF; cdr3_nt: TGTGCCAGCTCACCACAGAGTGGAGGCCCCGGCAACGAGCAGTACTTC
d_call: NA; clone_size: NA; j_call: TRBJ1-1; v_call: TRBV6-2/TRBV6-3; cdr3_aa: CASSYIPGNTEAFF; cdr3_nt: TGTGCCAGCAGTTACATTCCAGGGAACACTGAAGCTTTCTTT
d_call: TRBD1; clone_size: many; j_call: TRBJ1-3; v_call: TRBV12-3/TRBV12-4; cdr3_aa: CASSLGQRNTIYF; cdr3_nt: TGTGCCAGCAGTTTGGGACAGAGAAACACCATATATTTT
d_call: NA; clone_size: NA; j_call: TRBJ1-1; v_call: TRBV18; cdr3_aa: CASSPSRQGGPEAFF; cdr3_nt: TGTGCCAGCTCACCTTCGCGCCAGGGAGGGCCTGAAGCTTTCTTT
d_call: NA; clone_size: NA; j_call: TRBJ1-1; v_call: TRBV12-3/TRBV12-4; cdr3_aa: CASSPGGIRAFF; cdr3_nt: TGTGCCAGCAGTCCCGGGGGGATTAGGGCTTTCTTT
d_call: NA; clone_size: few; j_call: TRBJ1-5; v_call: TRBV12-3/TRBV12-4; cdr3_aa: CASSLWGGQPQHF; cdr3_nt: TGTGCCAGCAGTTTATGGGGCGGTCAGCCCCAGCATTTT
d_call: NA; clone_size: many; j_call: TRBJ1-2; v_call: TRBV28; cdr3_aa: CASSLGGGYGYTF; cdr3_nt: TGTGCCAGCAGTTTAGGAGGAGGCTATGGCTACACCTTC
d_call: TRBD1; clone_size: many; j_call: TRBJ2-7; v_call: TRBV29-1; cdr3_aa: CSVLDPDRAYEQYF; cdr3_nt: TGCAGCGTACTAGACCCGGACAGGGCCTACGAGCAGTACTTC
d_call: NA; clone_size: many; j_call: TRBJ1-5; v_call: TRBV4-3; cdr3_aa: CASSRSFEGQPQHF; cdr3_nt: TGCGCCAGCAGCCGTTCTTTTGAAGGTCAGCCCCAGCATTTT
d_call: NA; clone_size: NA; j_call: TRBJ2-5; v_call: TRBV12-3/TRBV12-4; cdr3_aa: CASSSPSGIRETQYF; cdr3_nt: TGTGCCAGCAGTTCCCCCTCAGGGATCAGGGAGACCCAGTACTTC
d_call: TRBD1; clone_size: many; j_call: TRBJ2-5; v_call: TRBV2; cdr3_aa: CASRPTGGDGTQYF; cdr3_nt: TGTGCCAGCAGGCCCACAGGGGGCGACGGGACCCAGTACTTC
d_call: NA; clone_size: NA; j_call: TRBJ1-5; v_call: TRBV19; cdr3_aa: CASSTYPPDRCSNQPQHF; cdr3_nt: TGTGCCAGTAGTACCTACCCCCCGGATCGGTGTAGCAATCAGCCCCAGCATTTT
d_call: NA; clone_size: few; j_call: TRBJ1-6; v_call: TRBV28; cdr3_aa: CASSLGPNNSPLHF; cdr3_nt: TGTGCCAGCAGTTTGGGGCCCAATAATTCACCCCTCCACTTT
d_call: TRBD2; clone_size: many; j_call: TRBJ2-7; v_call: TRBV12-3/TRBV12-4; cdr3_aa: CASSFYQAGSPSEQYF; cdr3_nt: TGTGCCAGCAGTTTCTACCAAGCGGGGAGCCCCTCCGAGCAGTACTTC
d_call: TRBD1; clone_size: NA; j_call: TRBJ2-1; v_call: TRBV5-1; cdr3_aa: CASSPTGQGDNEQFF; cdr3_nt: TGCGCCAGCAGCCCCACGGGACAGGGGGACAATGAGCAGTTCTTC
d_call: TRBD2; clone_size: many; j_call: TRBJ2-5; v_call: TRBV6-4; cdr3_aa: CASSEHSGGAVETQYF; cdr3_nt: TGTGCCAGCAGCGAACATAGCGGGGGGGCCGTGGAGACCCAGTACTTC
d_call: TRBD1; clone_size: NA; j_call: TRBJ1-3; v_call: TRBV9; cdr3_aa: CASSGSQGTEGNTIYF; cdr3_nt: TGTGCCAGCAGCGGCTCTCAAGGGACAGAAGGAAACACCATATATTTT
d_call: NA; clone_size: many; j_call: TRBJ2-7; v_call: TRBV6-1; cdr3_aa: CATNAGNEQYF; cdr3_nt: TGTGCTACCAATGCGGGGAACGAGCAGTACTTC
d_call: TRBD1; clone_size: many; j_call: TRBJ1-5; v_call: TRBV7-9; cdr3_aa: CASSLATRGLGQPQHF; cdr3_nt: TGTGCCAGCAGCTTAGCGACCAGGGGGCTGGGGCAGCCCCAGCATTTT
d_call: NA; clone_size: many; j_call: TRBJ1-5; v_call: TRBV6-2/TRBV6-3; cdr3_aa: CASTWGSEPYSNQPQHF; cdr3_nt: TGTGCCAGCACCTGGGGGAGTGAGCCTTATAGCAATCAGCCCCAGCATTTT
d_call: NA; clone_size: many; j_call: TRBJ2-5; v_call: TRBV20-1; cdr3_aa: CSARGVASATQYF; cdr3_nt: TGCAGTGCTAGAGGTGTGGCTAGCGCGACCCAGTACTTC
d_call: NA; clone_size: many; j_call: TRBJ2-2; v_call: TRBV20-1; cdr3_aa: CSAGEGANTGELFF; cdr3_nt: TGCAGTGCCGGGGAGGGGGCGAACACCGGGGAGCTGTTTTTT
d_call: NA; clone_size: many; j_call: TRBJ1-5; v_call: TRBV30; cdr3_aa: CAWSPDSNQPQHF; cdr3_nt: TGTGCCTGGAGTCCGGATAGCAATCAGCCCCAGCATTTT